This TCR beta chain derives from a study of blood T cell repertoires in COVID-19. At the level of the study: From the United States, Italy and Spain came samples of acute and convalescent COVID-19.

Original handling: Reference gene primer amplification gave nucleated cell count estimates. Clones were read by immunoSEQ multiplex PCR, and TCRdb kept only the in-frame ones, dropping some. From that table come the V and J calls and clone size; the DNA was used to work out D and trimming. The sample lists under 300,000 clones, about 88% seen once, with roughly 1.5% in the top ten. The CDR3 runs 17 residues. The junction had 10 bases not matched to a gene; V was cut back by 5 bases and J by 3 bases. Germline CDR1 reads LNHDA; CDR2 reads SQIVND (reference sequence). The clonotype originates from a human donor with COVID-19, enrolled during active disease. The donor label of this sample is uncertain. What was sequenced was peripheral blood. V and J are TRBV19 and TRBJ1-2; 12 bases align to TRBD1. The CDR3 spells CASSVPGTGGRDYGYTF. Written as DNA, the CDR3 is TGTGCCAGTAGTGTACCCGGGACAGGGGGCCGGGACTATGGCTACACCTTC.